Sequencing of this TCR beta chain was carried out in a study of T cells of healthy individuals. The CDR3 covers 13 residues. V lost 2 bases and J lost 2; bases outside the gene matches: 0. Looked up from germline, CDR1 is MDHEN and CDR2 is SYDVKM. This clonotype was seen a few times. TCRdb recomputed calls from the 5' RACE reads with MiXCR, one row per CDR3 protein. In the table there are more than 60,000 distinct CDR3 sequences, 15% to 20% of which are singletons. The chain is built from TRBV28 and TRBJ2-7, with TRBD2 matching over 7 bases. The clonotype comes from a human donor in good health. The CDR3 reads CASSLRGAYEQYF. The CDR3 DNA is TGTGCCAGCAGTTTACGGGGGGCCTACGAGCAGTACTTC.